This T cell receptor beta chain is drawn from a study of T cell clonality in common variable immunodeficiency. Points from the study as a whole: Compared with healthy controls, CVID subjects showed increased TCRbeta clonality, mostly in about a third.

This clone has ten or more counts. Its antigen is currently unknown. Read coverage stops 3 residues before the CDR3 terminus; the germline J gene supplies the remainder. Clones were read by immunoSEQ multiplex PCR, and TCRdb kept only the in-frame ones, dropping some. This sample comprises roughly 29,000 clones, none seen once only. With 0 bases removed from V and 5 bases from J, the gap between germline ends came to 19 bases. CDR3 size: 17 residues. The germline gives CDR1 MNHEY, CDR2 SVGEGT. Input material: peripheral blood mononuclear cells. The TCR comes from a person aged 18 to 75 in good health. This chain links TRBV6-2 or TRBV6-3 with TRBJ2-5; D might be TRBD2 (6 bases). CDR3 bases read: TGTGCCAGCAGTTACTCGATCCGTAGCGGTAGGGAGGAGACC. The encoded protein is CASSYSIRSGREET. The full CDR3 sequence reads CASSYSIRSGREETQYF.